This T cell receptor (beta chain) was profiled in a study of T cell repertoires in cytomegalovirus infection. Study in general: Well-studied HLA-B-restricted CMV epitopes were used in the study alongside recently identified HLA-C-restricted ones. CMV infection and matching HLA type were both indicated by public TCR beta signatures. Notes on the study in general: HLA-C-restricted CMV clonotypes gave the most frequent clonotype in two of eight donors. Cumulative frequency of public TCR beta families picked out carriers of CMV plus the relevant HLA.

The CDR3 totals 14 residues. Between the trimmed V and J ends, which lost 3 bases and 5 bases, there was a span of 11 bases. There are a few counts of this clonotype. Its antigen is unidentified. TCRdb called the reads again in MiXCR, with one record for every CDR3 protein. This sample has 450,000 to 600,000 distinct CDR3 sequences, with about 33% found just once. This chain uses TRBV12-3 or TRBV12-4 with TRBJ1-5; D is ambiguous. This sequence was found in a human donor in good health (CMV status not recorded). Some clones in this sample may be carry-over from other donors' samples. This material consisted of cultured PBMCs, taken from culture after CMV antigen stimulation. The CDR3 region is CASSLIGMDQPQHF. CDR3 DNA sequence: TGTGCCAGCAGTTTGATCGGCATGGATCAGCCCCAGCATTTT.